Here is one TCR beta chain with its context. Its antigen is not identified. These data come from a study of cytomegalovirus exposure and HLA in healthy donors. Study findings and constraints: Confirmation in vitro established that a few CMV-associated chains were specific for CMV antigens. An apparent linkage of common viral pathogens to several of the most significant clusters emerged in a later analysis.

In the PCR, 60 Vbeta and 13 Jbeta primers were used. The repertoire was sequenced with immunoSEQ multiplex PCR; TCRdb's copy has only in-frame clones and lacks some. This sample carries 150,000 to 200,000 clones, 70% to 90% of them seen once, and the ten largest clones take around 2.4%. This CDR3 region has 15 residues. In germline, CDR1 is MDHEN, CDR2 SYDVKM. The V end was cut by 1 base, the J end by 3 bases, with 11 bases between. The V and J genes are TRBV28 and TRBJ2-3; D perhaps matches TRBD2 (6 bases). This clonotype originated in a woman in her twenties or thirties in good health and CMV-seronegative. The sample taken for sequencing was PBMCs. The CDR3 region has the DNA TGTGCCAGCAGTTTATTGGGGGGAGGAACAGATACGCAGTATTTT. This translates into CASSLLGGGTDTQYF.